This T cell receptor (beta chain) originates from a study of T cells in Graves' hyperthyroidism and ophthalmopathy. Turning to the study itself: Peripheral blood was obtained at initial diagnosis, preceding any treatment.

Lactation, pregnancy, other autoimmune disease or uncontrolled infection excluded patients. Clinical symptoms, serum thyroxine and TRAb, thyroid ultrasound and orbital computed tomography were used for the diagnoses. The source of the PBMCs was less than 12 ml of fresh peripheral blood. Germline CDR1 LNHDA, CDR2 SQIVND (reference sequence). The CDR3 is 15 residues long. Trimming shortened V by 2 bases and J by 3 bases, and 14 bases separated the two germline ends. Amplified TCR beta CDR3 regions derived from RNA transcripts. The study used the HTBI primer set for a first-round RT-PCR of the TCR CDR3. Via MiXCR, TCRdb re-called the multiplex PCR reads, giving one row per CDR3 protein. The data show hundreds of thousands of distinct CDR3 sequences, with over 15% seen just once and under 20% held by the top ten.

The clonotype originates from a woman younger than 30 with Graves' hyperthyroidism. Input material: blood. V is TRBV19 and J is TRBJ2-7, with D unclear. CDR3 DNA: TGTGCCAGTAGTATAAGCGACCTTTCGAACTACGAGCAGTACTTC. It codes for CASSISDLSNYEQYF. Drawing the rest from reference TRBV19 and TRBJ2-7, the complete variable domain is DGGITQSPKYLFRKEGQNVTLSCEQNLNHDAMYWYRQDPGQGLRLIYYSQIVNDFQKGDIAEGYSVSREKKESFPLTVTSAQKNPTAFYLCASSISDLSNYEQYFGPGTRLTVT.